The T cell receptor beta chain under discussion was sequenced for a study of CD8 T cells in Susac syndrome. With random hexamers, reverse transcription was performed on about 0.45 to 1 ug of RNA. TCRdb processed the immunoSEQ multiplex PCR reads anew with MiXCR; each CDR3 protein has one entry. The sample has about 210,000 distinct CDR3 sequences, about 95% seen once. V was trimmed by 2 bases and J by 7 bases, leaving 11 bases between them. The CDR3 spans 13 residues. This receptor was identified in a human donor with multiple sclerosis. This sequence joins TRBV12-3 or TRBV12-4 and TRBJ2-5, with a weak D call TRBD2 (5 bases). The sample was CD4+ T cells from PBMCs. The CDR3 DNA sequence: TGTGCCAGCAGTTTACAGACTACAGCGACCCAGTACTTC. This encodes CASSLQTTATQYF.